This record covers a single T cell receptor beta chain. Its antigen remains unknown. Assay used: immunoSEQ multiplex PCR; TCRdb lists only in-frame clones, some missing. The sample lists roughly 14,000 clones, about 89% occurring once. This sample was included in a study of untreated major depressive disorder. Per germline, CDR1 LGHNA and CDR2 YSLEER. Trimming left V 0 bases short and J 4 bases short, with 15 bases between. The CDR3 totals 16 residues. General study points: TRBV05-01 (Vbeta 5.1) usage was higher in CD4+ T cells of depressed patients than controls.

The sequenced sample consisted of CD4+ T cells from PBMCs. J is TRBJ2-5 and V is TRBV4-3, with D perhaps given as TRBD1 or TRBD2 (6 bases each). The clonotype originates from a woman aged 25 to 39 with major depressive disorder. In DNA form, the CDR3 reads TGCGCCAGCAGCCAAGAGAGAGGGGGGTTCGGAGAGACCCAGTACTTC. This codes for CASSQERGGFGETQYF.